Each of the 10 T cell receptor beta chains below was sequenced from the same sample in a study of post-analysis software for immune sequencing data. Antigen specificity for these receptors is unknown. Study findings and constraints: A handful of TRBV segments were significantly more frequent in patients than in controls. TRBV5-6, TRBV5-1 and TRBV20-1 were among these segments.

Tagging with unique molecular identifiers was a feature of the TCR beta cDNA libraries. TCRdb recomputed calls from the PCR reads with MiXCR, one row per CDR3 protein. Among roughly 540,000 distinct CDR3 sequences listed, 34% were seen once. The sequencing sample was made of blood. These receptors were obtained from a girl aged 2-17 years with multiple sclerosis.

This clonotype has only a few counts. The chain employs TRBV12-3 or TRBV12-4 and TRBJ1-1; D uncertain. This CDR3 is 14 amino acids long. The V end lost 3 bases, the J end lost 4 bases, and 12 bases lay between the germline ends. CDR3 sequence: CASSFGVGSTEAFF. CDR3 nucleotides: TGTGCCAGCAGTTTTGGGGTCGGGAGCACTGAAGCTTTCTTT.

There are many counts of this clonotype. The gene calls are TRBV6-1 and TRBJ2-7, with 8 bases matching TRBD2. The CDR3 has 15 amino acids. From germline, CDR1 is MNHNS and CDR2 SASEGT. The V gene end was trimmed by 5 bases and the J gene end by 0 bases; junction bases not matched to a gene: 6. CDR3 sequence: CASSIHGTSSYEQYF. CDR3 bases: TGTGCCAGCAGTATTCACGGGACTAGCTCCTACGAGCAGTACTTC.

This clonotype came up a few times. The V call is TRBV29-1, the J call TRBJ1-6; D remains ambiguous. CDR1 is SQVTM, CDR2 ANQGSEA, per germline. CDR3 length equals 15 residues. With 6 bases removed from V and 10 bases from J, the gap between germline ends came to 22 bases. The chain's CDR3 is CSVAISNSVGSPLHF. CDR3 sequence (DNA): TGCAGCGTCGCCATAAGTAATTCTGTAGGATCACCCCTCCACTTT.

The chain recombines TRBV14 with TRBJ2-5; maybe TRBD1 (6 bases). V lost 1 base to trimming and J lost 5 bases, with 20 bases between them. In germline, CDR1 is SGHDN, CDR2 FVKESK. CDR3 length: 17 amino acids. The CDR3, as DNA: TGTGCCAGCAGCCAAGTTCCCCTAAGGGACACTAAGGAGACCCAGTACTTC. Protein sequence: CASSQVPLRDTKETQYF.

This clonotype showed up just a few times. The V and J genes are TRBV4-2 and TRBJ2-3; the match to TRBD2 covers 11 bases. The CDR3 is made up of 16 amino acids. The V and J ends lost 6 bases and 2 bases, in that order; junction bases with no gene match: 7. CDR1 LGHNA and CDR2 YNFKEQ come from the germline V gene. DNA of the CDR3: TGTGCCAGCAGGCTTAGCGGGGGGGGTGTCACAGATACGCAGTATTTT. Amino acids: CASRLSGGGVTDTQYF.

V usage is TRBV7-8 and J usage is TRBJ2-1; D is uncertain. Between the trimmed V and J ends, which lost 2 bases and 5 bases, there was a span of 10 bases. The germline CDR1 and CDR2 sequences are SGHVS and FQNEAQ. CDR3 length: 14 amino acids. CDR3 in amino acids: CASSLTLEDNEQFF. DNA for the CDR3: TGTGCCAGCAGCTTAACGTTAGAGGACAATGAGCAGTTCTTC.

This rearrangement joins TRBV12-3 or TRBV12-4 to TRBJ2-5, with 9 bases lining up with TRBD2. The CDR3 extends over 13 amino acids. CDR3 amino acids: CACGGARRETQYF. CDR3 DNA: TGTGCTTGCGGGGGGGCCCGACGAGAGACCCAGTACTTC.

V and J are TRBV7-8 and TRBJ2-7; 10 positions match TRBD2. The CDR3 extends over 18 amino acids. Germline loops: CDR1 SGHVS, CDR2 FQNEAQ. The V gene end was trimmed by 1 base and the J gene end by 0 bases; junction bases not matched to a gene: 9. For the CDR3, the DNA is TGTGCCAGCAGCTTAGTTCCTAGCGGGGGCGTGCGCTCCTACGAGCAGTACTTC. Translating it yields CASSLVPSGGVRSYEQYF.

The table lists this clonotype with a few counts. The chain couples TRBV6-4 to TRBJ2-3, with 13 nucleotides matching TRBD2. From germline, CDR1 is MRHNA and CDR2 SNTAGT. The ends lost 3 bases at V and 6 bases at J; junction bases unmatched: 6. The CDR3 runs to 16 residues. CDR3 sequence (DNA): TGTGCCAGCAGTGAGCGGGGGACTAGCGGGATGGATACGCAGTATTTT. This encodes CASSERGTSGMDTQYF.

J is TRBJ1-1 and V is TRBV6-1; a weak D match, TRBD1 (6 bases). This CDR3 comprises 18 residues. V was shortened by 7 bases and J by 0 bases, with 24 bases between the two germline ends. Germline-derived CDR1 and CDR2 are MNHNS and SASEGT. CDR3 coding DNA: TGTGCCAGCACGGTCTATGGGGGGGCCAGAAATATGAACACTGAAGCTTTCTTT. Translating gives CASTVYGGARNMNTEAFF.